This T cell receptor beta chain was profiled in a study of shared clonotypes between healthy human individuals. Regarding the study as a whole: Only blood underwent sampling, and tissue repertoires likely differ. The four-donor shared clonotypes exceeded non-shared clonotypes in generation probability, with non-shared ones scoring lower.

For every subset, genomic DNA was evenly distributed across several immunoSEQ plates. TCRdb's table, derived via immunoSEQ multiplex PCR, lists solely in-frame clones and lacks some. The sample contains 1.6 million or so clones, around 97% of which appear only once. With regard to this clone: What it binds is unknown.

The CDR3 runs 15 residues. The germline CDR1 and CDR2 sequences are MRHNA and SNTAGT. V lost 6 bases, J lost 5 bases, and 18 bases lay in between. This TCR derives from a man aged 25-40 years in good health. The V and J genes are TRBV6-4 and TRBJ2-3; D is possibly TRBD1 (5 bases). Sample: naive CD4+ T cells sorted from blood. This sample's subset: CD45RA+ positively selected. The CDR3 here is CASRGTTVRLDTQYF. Written as DNA, the CDR3 is TGTGCCAGCAGGGGTACGACAGTCCGGTTAGATACGCAGTATTTT.